This T cell receptor (beta chain) was obtained from a study of T cell changes during pregnancy in multiple sclerosis. Assay used: immunoSEQ multiplex PCR; TCRdb lists only in-frame clones, some missing. Among about 40,000 clones listed, about nine tenths were seen once. V was pared by 6 bases and J by 5 bases, with 7 bases of the junction left unmatched. The germline V gene has CDR1 KGHSH and CDR2 LQKENI. This CDR3 is 14 amino acids long. This specimen consisted of CD4+ T cells from peripheral blood mononuclear cells, obtained before pregnancy. The source of this sequence is a female donor with multiple sclerosis, enrolled in a pregnancy study. The chain couples TRBV18 to TRBJ1-5; 7 nucleotides line up with TRBD1. For the CDR3, the DNA is TGTGCCAGCTCTCATGGACAGGATGATCAGCCCCAGCATTTT. It yields the protein CASSHGQDDQPQHF.